This TCR beta chain is drawn from a study of cytomegalovirus exposure and HLA in healthy donors (dated by TCRdb to 2015 to 2018). Study-level background: An earlier analysis of some 620 of the donors reported 276 Gb of sequence data and 95 million to 130 million unique TCR beta sequences obtained from some 170 million T cells. Both class I and class II loci were covered by HLA typing, at four-digit resolution. A later genetic analysis took genome-wide SNP genotypes for about three fifths of the 666 donors and used that subset as a discovery cohort. A later analysis re-examined previously published TCR beta repertoires from over 500 donors and added high-resolution HLA genotyping to investigate patterns of TCR occurrence. Besides the first cohort of around 670 subjects, a separate validation cohort made up of over 95 different subjects was used. The study aimed to test whether signatures of past pathogen exposure could be identified by cataloging public T cell receptors. Several DR-DQ haplotypes were treated as single units for association and clustering because of strong linkage in the cohort. The T cell repertoires of 670 or so subjects were profiled by immunosequencing and related to cytomegalovirus serostatus. About 330 gigabases of sequencing data and around 80 million unique TCR sequences made up an early release that covered approximately 620 HLA-typed donors. Among a few hundred genotyped donors of the cohort, an average of 235,054 unique TCR beta nucleotide sequences were sequenced per donor, roughly 20% of them non-productive. The genetic ancestry cluster associated with self-reported Caucasian donors included over 65% of the 350 to 500 genotyped donors. The later analysis used no new phenotypic data to find candidate immune exposures, relying instead on TCR beta sequences and their occurrence across donors. Typing coverage varied by locus: 629-630 donors for A, B, C, DRB1 and DQB1; approximately 500 for DQA1; about 600 for DPA1; 450 to 480 for DPB1. Donor age, sex, ethnicity and CMV serostatus were compiled alongside the repertoire data. All discovery cohort repertoires had been generated on a single sequencing platform. To decide whether each TCR beta V gene segment behaved as functional or pseudogenic, an earlier analysis of some 580 of the donors relied on high-throughput TCR beta sequencing. High-throughput TCR immunosequencing, statistical association of individual TCRs with disease status, and machine learning were combined to predict cytomegalovirus infection status.

The library was produced with the immunoSEQ multiplex PCR assay. A mixture of 60 forward primers for TCR Vbeta segments and 13 reverse primers for TCR Jbeta segments was used in the multiplex PCR. A multiplex PCR assay on genomic DNA amplified the CDR3 region of rearranged TCR beta genes. The Illumina HiSeq System was used to sequence the amplified TCR beta libraries as 87-base-pair reads. In the paper's pipeline: Across the 700 or so repertoires, a later analysis counted 80 million or so unique TCR beta chains, around 10 million of which were shared by at least two donors. Raw reads were error-corrected and collapsed into unique sequences with a nearest-neighbor algorithm that merged closely related sequences to remove PCR and sequencing errors. To assign V, D and J gene segments, CDR3 sequences were aligned to IMGT reference sequences. For a sequence to be retained, at least a six-nucleotide match to both a V gene segment and a J gene segment was required. A rearrangement counted as productive if the CDR3 had no stop codons and remained in frame with V and J, and every other rearrangement counted as non-productive. Following IMGT convention, CDR3 was defined as the stretch from the second conserved V-encoded cysteine up to the conserved J-encoded phenylalanine. Sequences without an unambiguous match to a single V gene segment were excluded from the earlier analysis of over 500 of the donors. An earlier analysis of fewer than 750 of the donors classified V segments as functional when productive rearrangements were above 56.7% and as segregating when the standard deviation between donors was above 5%. A statistical classification framework was developed to diagnose cytomegalovirus status using the catalog of TCR beta chain sequences. A later analysis assigned V and J genes by comparing TCR nucleotide sequences with IMGT/GENE-DB human TR gene sequences. A later analysis assigned CDR3 sequences and most-parsimonious VDJ recombination scenarios with the TCRdist pipeline. In a later analysis, each TCR beta chain was defined by its CDR3 amino acid sequence together with its V-gene family, and reads lacking a unique V-gene family were excluded. To address suspected cross-contamination and a sequencing artifact, a later analysis removed around 590 highly shared, low-generation-probability nucleotide sequences. For each public chain, a later analysis derived a clonal expansion index from normalized ranks of inferred template counts within each repertoire. In a later analysis, generation probabilities were computed using a VDJ recombination model fitted to out-of-frame rearrangements, and the results were checked against IGoR. In a later analysis, hypergeometric tests were used to score TCR-TCR, TCR-HLA and TCR-CMV co-occurrence, with a repertoire-size bias correction applied to TCR pairs. A later analysis estimated false discovery rates by permuting HLA or CMV assignments 20 times. In a later analysis, co-occurring TCRs were grouped using DBSCAN, with TCRdist sequence similarity added in when clustering inside HLA-allele-positive subsets. Repertoires with fewer than 30,000 or more than 120,000 public chains were left out of co-occurrence clustering, as were four to six repertoires with anomalous nucleotide sharing. TCRdb provides this immuneACCESS table in a form limited to in-frame rearrangements. Some clones are lacking; in checked studies, under half of them reflect an unresolved V gene, and why the rest are absent is not known. D and trimming were read from the DNA, whereas the V and J calls and clone size are those reported in that table. Here the sample has about 200,000 clones; roughly 13% occur a single time. The ten largest clones capture more than 7% of the sample.

The cohort consisted of fewer than 700 healthy bone marrow donors. At the time of sampling, every cohort member was nominally healthy, though immune exposures that went unrecorded were likely present. The donor was CMV seropositive and was included in the group of 250 to 350 seropositive cohort members. A peripheral blood sample was collected from each donor, and TCR beta sequencing was performed on peripheral blood mononuclear cells. The Qiagen DNeasy Blood Extraction Kit was used to extract genomic DNA from the blood cell samples. Findings and caveats that apply to the study as a whole: A later genetic analysis associated a missense DCLRE1C variant with V-gene and J-gene trimming of TCR beta chains, and an independent cohort replicated the association. Strong co-occurrence of HLA alleles, especially DR and DQ, made assigning TCR associations to individual alleles difficult. Sequencing depth was assumed to be roughly uniform across donors in the presence/absence analyses, though that assumption may not hold. Linkage disequilibrium might explain the correlated functional status among segregating V segments, but an unknown experimental factor could not be excluded. In a later analysis, several top co-occurrence clusters were reported to appear linked to parvovirus B19, influenza, CMV and Epstein-Barr virus. The classifier was reported to diagnose cytomegalovirus status with high specificity and sensitivity in both the original and validation cohorts. Most CMV-associated TCR beta chains appeared to be HLA-restricted in a later analysis, and the HLA associations seemed to be driven largely by CMV exposure. Compared with the roughly 670-donor mean, donors in an Asian-associated ancestry cluster had fewer N-insertions in productive TCRs, according to a later genetic analysis. A further reported finding was that TCR beta sequences accurately predicted the HLA-A and HLA-B alleles for most subjects in the first cohort. For the cohort, immune exposure information was limited to CMV serostatus. It was suggested by the authors that the approach could potentially be generalized to other disease states and immunological phenotypes. An earlier analysis of 587 of the donors showed that most TCR beta V segments appeared in productive rearrangements either about 90% or about 30% of the time, which broadly matched IMGT annotations. Only TCR beta chains were sequenced in this cohort, and the absence of alpha or paired-chain data limited detectable features. In vitro tests confirmed that three of the cytomegalovirus-associated TCR beta chains recognize cytomegalovirus antigens. Because some donors lacked HLA typing at each locus, the association tests relied only on the typed subset. In a later analysis, TCR association rates were found to vary across HLA loci, with the most associated TCRs seen for DRB1 alleles and the fewest for HLA-C alleles. In the study, around 150 TCR beta chains were listed as associated with cytomegalovirus. Because counts were too low, 15 to 20 rarely observed V segments, including chromosome 9 orphons, were excluded from the earlier analysis of 587 of the donors. Compared with equally common non-associated chains, HLA-associated TCR beta chains in a later analysis were more clonally expanded and had lower generation probabilities. Some IMGT-functional V segments, including TRBV6-2 and TRBV6-3, could not be distinguished by the 87-base-pair reads and were therefore excluded. Specific HLA alleles were associated with 15,000 to 20,000 TCR beta sequences at a false discovery rate of 0.05 in a later analysis. A cluster of highly shared sequence variants was judged likely to be a technical artifact of the sequencing pipeline. Across donors, most TCR sequences were observed very rarely, whereas some public TCRs were present in many individuals.

Sequences LNHDA (CDR1) and SQIVND (CDR2) are obtained from the germline V gene (reference sequence). Trimming at the junction amounts to 6 bases on V and 4 bases on J, and the germline ends lie 12 bases apart. There are 14 amino acids in the CDR3, from cysteine to phenylalanine inclusive. Just CDR3 DNA is preserved here, 42 bases in frame from base 1. This clone has a handful of counts. Its antigen is not yet known. No much larger clonotype is one base removed from it; base qualities were not supplied. The origin of this receptor is a man aged 50-59 years in good health and CMV-seropositive. This chain is built from TRBV19 and TRBJ2-2; a tentative D match to TRBD2 spans 7 bases. The sequencing input was PBMCs. The DNA is TGTGCCAGTAGGGCGGGGGCCCGCACCGGGGAGCTGTTTTTT. It translates as CASRAGARTGELFF.